These 32 T cell receptor beta chains came from one sample sequenced in a study of T-cell reconstitution after alpha-beta-depleted transplantation in children. A library of TCRbeta sequences, prepared with unique molecular identifiers, was generated. Via MiXCR, TCRdb re-called the PCR reads, giving one row per CDR3 protein. There are 400,000 to 500,000 distinct CDR3 sequences in the sample; around 9.9% occur only once, and nearly 5.5% lies in the top ten. The specimen was PBMCs from the stem cell graft donor, collected from the stem cell graft. Receptors were obtained from a human donor who donated a stem cell graft to a child with acute myeloid leukemia.

This clonotype was recorded at least ten times. The V call is TRBV20-1, the J call TRBJ2-1, with TRBD1 matching 10 bases. Trimming cost V 5 bases and J 8 bases; bases outside gene matches: 6. This CDR3 is 13 amino acids long. The V gene's germline CDR1 is DFQATT and CDR2 SNEGSKA (reference sequence). CDR3 protein: CSADRQGAYEQFF. CDR3 sequence (DNA): TGCAGTGCTGACAGACAGGGGGCCTATGAGCAGTTCTTC.

This clonotype was observed a handful of times. The chain links TRBV20-1 to TRBJ2-5, with 10 bases aligning to TRBD2. The V segment lost 6 bases and the J segment 2 bases; nucleotides outside the gene matches: 12. The germline CDR1 and CDR2 sequences are DFQATT and SNEGSKA (reference sequence). This CDR3 region has 16 residues. The CDR3 spells CSALGERGGGQETQYF. The CDR3 DNA reads as TGCAGTGCCCTAGGGGAGCGGGGGGGAGGGCAAGAGACCCAGTACTTC.

This clonotype was found once. The chain combines TRBV7-9 with TRBJ1-1, with a weak D call TRBD1 (6 bases). This CDR3 is built from 14 residues. The ends were cut back, 5 bases at V and 4 bases at J, with 14 bases in the middle. The germline V gene has CDR1 SEHNR and CDR2 FQNEAQ (reference sequence). This CDR3 reads CASSLGTRCTEAFF. In DNA, the CDR3 is TGTGCCAGCAGCCTAGGGACACGGTGCACTGAAGCTTTCTTT.

The table lists this clonotype with a few counts. The rearrangement uses TRBV27 and TRBJ1-3, with D possibly TRBD1 on 5 matching bases. The germline gives CDR1 MNHEY, CDR2 SMNVEV (reference sequence). The length of the CDR3 is 14 residues. Trimming took off 2 bases at V and 7 bases at J, with 12 bases between the two ends. CDR3 nucleotide sequence: TGTGCCAGCAGTTTACAGCCAGGGTGGAACACCATATATTTT. Amino acids: CASSLQPGWNTIYF.

This clonotype occurred a few times. This sequence joins TRBV6-5 and TRBJ2-7; D may be TRBD1 (5 bases). Trimming removed 4 bases at V and 4 bases at J, with 11 bases between. CDR1 and CDR2 (germline): MNHEY, SVGAGI. The CDR3 has 13 amino acids. DNA for the CDR3: TGTGCCAGCAGTTCGAGGACACTGTACGAGCAGTACTTC. Translated, it gives CASSSRTLYEQYF.

This clonotype was found a few times. The chain has TRBV10-3 and TRBJ2-1; the D call may be TRBD1 or TRBD2 (5 bases each). The CDR3 sequence is 16 residues long. Germline loops: CDR1 ENHRY, CDR2 SYGVKD. V was trimmed by 4 bases and J by 5 bases, leaving 18 bases between them. The CDR3 reads CAISVSPRDGNNEQFF. CDR3 bases: TGTGCCATCAGTGTTAGTCCCAGGGACGGCAACAATGAGCAGTTCTTC.

This clonotype was recorded at least ten times. The gene calls are TRBV7-2 and TRBJ2-3; 8 nucleotides line up with TRBD2. After removal of 5 bases from V and 0 bases from J, the junction contained 1 base not matched to a gene. The CDR3 extends over 14 amino acids. Per the germline V gene, CDR1 is SGHTA and CDR2 is FQGNSA. The CDR3 region is CASSRTSSTDTQYF. CDR3 bases: TGTGCCAGCAGCCGGACTAGCAGCACAGATACGCAGTATTTT.

This clonotype was recorded a few times. The CDR3 region is CASSLNPTLTDTQYF. The CDR3 DNA is TGCGCCAGCAGCTTGAATCCCACGTTGACAGATACGCAGTATTTT. This chain uses TRBV5-1 with TRBJ2-3; the D is unclear. Per germline, CDR1 SGHRS and CDR2 YFSETQ. The CDR3 is 15 amino acids. Trimming took 1 base from V and 3 from J, leaving 12 bases between them.

The V and J genes are TRBV20-1 and TRBJ2-7; D might be TRBD1 or TRBD2, each matching 5 bases. Trimming shortened V by 4 bases and J by 0 bases, and 25 bases separated the two germline ends. CDR1 is DFQATT and CDR2 is SNEGSKA in the germline V gene (reference sequence). The CDR3 extends over 18 amino acids. CDR3 protein: CSATGPVAIGGSSYEQYF. CDR3 nucleotides: TGCAGTGCTACGGGACCTGTGGCGATTGGTGGTAGCTCCTACGAGCAGTACTTC.

The chain recombines TRBV18 with TRBJ1-2; 7 bases agree with TRBD1. CDR1 is KGHSH and CDR2 is LQKENI in the germline V gene. V dropped 4 bases and J dropped 8; count of bases not matched to a gene: 7. CDR3 length: 13 amino acids. CDR3 protein: CASSRGDREGYTF. CDR3 nucleotide sequence: TGTGCCAGCTCACGCGGCGACAGGGAAGGCTACACCTTC.

The chain employs TRBV30 and TRBJ2-3; D perhaps matches TRBD1 (6 bases). V was cut by 4 bases and J by 3 bases, with 14 bases left in between. Germline lookup yields CDR1 GTSNPN and CDR2 SVGIG (reference sequence). The CDR3 is made up of 14 amino acids. The CDR3 here is CAWTEGVGTDTQYF. The CDR3 coding sequence is TGTGCCTGGACAGAGGGGGTGGGTACAGATACGCAGTATTTT.

The chain links TRBV10-3 to TRBJ2-1, with 11 nucleotides matching TRBD2. CDR3 length: 14 amino acids. From germline, CDR1 is ENHRY and CDR2 SYGVKD. V shed 6 bases and J 7 bases; nucleotides not matched to a gene: 5. CDR3 sequence: CAIRPLAGVNEQFF. The CDR3 DNA reads TGTGCCATCAGACCACTAGCGGGAGTGAATGAGCAGTTCTTC.

The rearrangement links TRBV6-5 to TRBJ2-7, with no clear D. Germline V gene data show CDR1 as MNHEY and CDR2 as SVGAGI. Trimming left V 0 bases short and J 6 bases short, with 15 bases between. The length of the CDR3 is 15 residues. CDR3 protein: CASSYSIDSQTEQYF. DNA of the CDR3: TGTGCCAGCAGTTACTCGATAGACTCACAAACCGAGCAGTACTTC.

This clonotype was detected only a few times. The gene calls are TRBV20-1 and TRBJ2-1, with 13 bases fitting TRBD2. Germline assignment: CDR1 DFQATT and CDR2 SNEGSKA (reference sequence). The CDR3 has 13 residues. CDR3 amino acids: CSTGLAGYNEQFF. The CDR3 DNA reads as TGCAGCACGGGACTAGCGGGGTACAATGAGCAGTTCTTC.

This chain connects TRBV5-1 to TRBJ2-7, with D uncertain. The V and J ends lost 3 bases and 3 bases respectively, with 16 bases between them. CDR3 length equals 15 residues. Per germline, CDR1 SGHRS and CDR2 YFSETQ. The chain's CDR3 is CASSSQDGSYYEQYF. In DNA, the CDR3 is TGCGCCAGCAGCTCTCAGGACGGATCCTACTACGAGCAGTACTTC. The full variable domain, rest sourced from reference TRBV5-1 and TRBJ2-7, is KAGVTQTPRYLIKTRGQQVTLSCSPISGHRSVSWYQQTPGQGLQFLFEYFSETQRNKGNFPGRFSGRQFSNSRSEMNVSTLELGDSALYLCASSSQDGSYYEQYFGPGTRLTVT.

This clonotype was picked up many times. J is TRBJ1-2 and V is TRBV10-3; 7 bases map to TRBD1. Trimming removed 3 bases from V and 1 base from J; junction bases left unmatched: 5. Germline assignment: CDR1 ENHRY and CDR2 SYGVKD. CDR3 size: 15 residues. Written as DNA, the CDR3 is TGTGCCATCAGTGAACCGGGACAGAGTAACTATGGCTACACCTTC. As protein: CAISEPGQSNYGYTF.

This clonotype was observed a few times. The J gene is TRBJ1-6, the V gene TRBV12-5; TRBD1 is a possible D gene (5 bases). Trimming removed 0 bases from V and 0 bases from J, with 21 bases in between. The germline CDR1 and CDR2 sequences are LGHNT and FRNRAP. The CDR3 contains 21 residues. Written as DNA, the CDR3 is TGTGCTAGTGGTTTGGTACCATCCGTTGAAGGGGCCAGCTCCTATAATTCACCCCTCCACTTT. Translation: CASGLVPSVEGASSYNSPLHF.

The gene calls are TRBV20-1 and TRBJ2-1; tentative D call: TRBD2 (6 bases). From germline, CDR1 is DFQATT and CDR2 SNEGSKA (reference sequence). The CDR3 is 15 amino acids. V lost 6 bases, J lost 4 bases, and 19 bases lay in between. CDR3: CSADRLGTSYNEQFF. CDR3 DNA sequence: TGCAGTGCGGACCGACTTGGGACTTCGTACAATGAGCAGTTCTTC.

This clonotype was found a few times. The V call is TRBV12-3 or TRBV12-4, the J call TRBJ2-4; possibly TRBD1 or TRBD2 for D (6 bases each). CDR3 length: 18 amino acids. Between the trimmed V and J ends, which lost 3 bases and 1 base, there was a span of 19 bases. CDR3 sequence reads: CASSFELEGGEAKNIQYF. The CDR3 nucleotides read TGTGCCAGCAGTTTCGAGCTGGAGGGGGGAGAGGCCAAAAACATTCAGTACTTC.

The chain uses TRBV15 and TRBJ1-5; 8 nucleotides align to TRBD1. The germline V gene encodes CDR1 LNHNV and CDR2 YYDKDF (reference sequence). J gave up 0 bases and V 2 bases, and 6 bases lay outside the gene matches. The CDR3 totals 17 residues. This CDR3 reads CATSRLRDRNSNQPQHF. The CDR3 bases are TGTGCCACCAGCAGACTTAGGGACAGGAATAGCAATCAGCCCCAGCATTTT. The full variable domain, its missing parts supplied by reference TRBV15 and TRBJ1-5, is DAMVIQNPRYQVTQFGKPVTLSCSQTLNHNVMYWYQQKSSQAPKLLFHYYDKDFNNEADTPDNFQSRRPNTSFCFLDIRSPGLGDTAMYLCATSRLRDRNSNQPQHFGDGTRLSIL.

The DNA for the CDR3 is TGTGCCAGCAGTTACTCGCGCGGGACAGTAAACACCGGGGAGCTGTTTTTT. This gives the protein CASSYSRGTVNTGELFF. The V call is TRBV6-5, the J call TRBJ2-2, with D perhaps matching TRBD1 (7 bases). Trimming left V 0 bases short and J 2 bases short, with 13 bases between. The CDR3 runs to 17 residues. Germline CDR1 and CDR2: MNHEY and SVGAGI.

The gene calls are TRBV10-2 and TRBJ2-2; no definite D call. The V gene's germline CDR1 is WSHSY and CDR2 SAAADI. This CDR3 region has 14 residues. Trimming stripped 0 bases from V and 6 bases from J, with 8 bases between. CDR3 residues: CASSESFEPGELFF. Here the CDR3 DNA reads TGCGCCAGCAGTGAGTCTTTTGAACCCGGGGAGCTGTTTTTT.

This clonotype was recorded a few times. The chain recombines TRBV29-1 with TRBJ2-3; D may be TRBD1 or TRBD2 (6 bases each). V lost 4 bases and J lost 15, with 26 bases in between. The CDR3 runs 14 residues. Germline CDR1 and CDR2: SQVTM and ANQGSEA. The CDR3 sequence is CSVVTGGHTDTRYF. The CDR3, as DNA: TGCAGCGTTGTCACCGGGGGACACACAGATACGCGCTATTTT.

The rearrangement links TRBV3-1 to TRBJ2-6; D unclear. CDR3 length equals 14 residues. V lost 11 bases and J lost 0, with 11 bases in between. From germline, CDR1 is LGHDT and CDR2 YNNKEL (reference sequence). The CDR3, as DNA: TGTGCCGCGAGTCAGAGCTCTGGGGCCAACGTCCTGACTTTC. Protein: CAASQSSGANVLTF.

This clonotype was picked up a small number of times. J is TRBJ2-1 and V is TRBV29-1, with D unresolved. Trimming left V 0 bases short and J 4 bases short, with 7 bases between. This CDR3 has 13 residues. Germline CDR1 is SQVTM and CDR2 is ANQGSEA. CDR3 loop: CSVEDYPYNEQFF. The CDR3 nucleotides read TGCAGCGTTGAAGATTACCCGTACAATGAGCAGTTCTTC.

This clonotype came up many times. This rearrangement joins TRBV29-1 to TRBJ1-5; 12 bases agree with TRBD1. V was pared by 7 bases and J by 1 base, with 20 bases of the junction left unmatched. The CDR3 is 20 residues long. The germline CDR1 and CDR2 sequences are SQVTM and ANQGSEA. CDR3 protein: CSDGKARWDRGLLSNQPQHF. The CDR3 DNA sequence: TGCAGCGACGGAAAGGCCCGGTGGGACAGGGGGCTCCTCAGCAATCAGCCCCAGCATTTT.

This chain connects TRBV20-1 to TRBJ2-7; D gene unclear. V was pared by 5 bases and J by 0 bases, with 11 bases between. The CDR3 length is 13 residues. Germline loops: CDR1 DFQATT, CDR2 SNEGSKA (reference sequence). CDR3 bases: TGCAGTGCTGAAGCTCAGAGCTCCTACGAGCAGTACTTC. Its protein is CSAEAQSSYEQYF.

This clonotype has a count of ten or more. The chain couples TRBV12-3 or TRBV12-4 to TRBJ2-2; 9 bases are shared with TRBD2. The CDR3 length is 14 residues. The J segment lost 7 bases and the V segment lost 6 bases, leaving 6 bases of the junction unmatched. CDR3 in DNA: TGTGCCAGCAGGGGACTAGCAGCTGGCGGGGAGCTGTTTTTT. Translation: CASRGLAAGGELFF.

This clonotype has at least ten counts. V is TRBV5-1 and J is TRBJ1-5, with 9 bases matching TRBD1. Germline trimming cut 4 bases from V and 4 bases from J; bases unmatched to any gene: 3. The CDR3 covers 14 residues. The germline CDR1 and CDR2 sequences are SGHRS and YFSETQ. The DNA of the CDR3 is TGCGCCAGCAGCGCTGGGACAGGGAATCAGCCCCAGCATTTT. Protein sequence: CASSAGTGNQPQHF.

This clonotype has ten or more counts. The chain couples TRBV7-2 to TRBJ2-1; D call uncertain. CDR3 length: 12 amino acids. Per the germline V gene, CDR1 is SGHTA and CDR2 is FQGNSA. Trimming took off 1 base at V and 10 bases at J, with 8 bases between the two ends. The CDR3 region has the DNA TGTGCCAGCAGCTTAGATCACTCCGAGCAGTTCTTC. Translated, it gives CASSLDHSEQFF.

The V call is TRBV20-1, the J call TRBJ1-4; D is unresolved. The CDR3 consists of 15 residues. V was trimmed by 0 bases and J by 9 bases, leaving 17 bases between them. In germline, CDR1 is DFQATT, CDR2 SNEGSKA (reference sequence). CDR3 nucleotides: TGCAGTGCTAGAGATCCGGGCCGCGTCGGCAAAAAACTGTTTTTT. Translated: CSARDPGRVGKKLFF.

In this sample, this clonotype turned up many times. This chain uses TRBV27 with TRBJ1-6; a possible D gene is TRBD1 (6 bases). Looked up from germline, CDR1 is MNHEY and CDR2 is SMNVEV (reference sequence). Trimming pared 3 bases from V and 2 bases from J, leaving 8 bases between. The CDR3 totals 15 residues. This CDR3 is CASSLAGAYNSPLHF. CDR3 in DNA: TGTGCCAGCAGTTTGGCAGGGGCCTATAATTCACCCCTCCACTTT.